These 30 T cell receptor beta chains came from one sample sequenced in a study of T cells in Graves' hyperthyroidism and ophthalmopathy. Researchers amplified the TCR beta CDR3 regions from RNA transcripts. A set of HTBI primers served as the primers for a first-round RT-PCR of the TCR CDR3. Each CDR3 protein is one row after TCRdb ran MiXCR on the multiplex PCR reads. This sample carries approximately 590,000 distinct CDR3 sequences, roughly 50% of them seen once, and the ten largest clones take about 7.8%. Sequenced input: peripheral blood or thyroid tissue (not recorded which). The receptors were gathered from a woman younger than 35 with Graves' hyperthyroidism.

At least ten counts were recorded for this clonotype. The CDR3 sequence: CASIAGGGTYEQYF. The CDR3 bases are TGTGCCAGCATAGCGGGAGGCGGGACCTACGAGCAGTACTTC. This chain joins TRBV7-9 and TRBJ2-7; 10 positions agree with TRBD2. The CDR3 length is 14 residues. Unmatched junction bases numbered 5, after V lost 7 bases and J lost 2 bases. Germline V gene data show CDR1 as SEHNR and CDR2 as FQNEAQ (reference sequence).

CDR3 protein: CASSSGWTEAYEQYF. CDR3 DNA: TGTGCCAGCAGCTCCGGCTGGACAGAAGCCTACGAGCAGTACTTC. The chain has TRBV7-8 and TRBJ2-7; TRBD1 might be the D (6 bases). V was trimmed by 4 bases and J by 2 bases, leaving 15 bases between them. The CDR3 sequence is 15 residues long. CDR1 SGHVS and CDR2 FQNEAQ come from the germline V gene.

This clonotype came up a few times. The chain employs TRBV7-9 and TRBJ1-4; D is ambiguous. The CDR3 consists of 15 residues. CDR1 and CDR2 from the germline V gene are SEHNR and FQNEAQ (reference sequence). The V end was cut by 2 bases, the J end by 6 bases, with 13 bases between. The CDR3 coding sequence is TGTGCCAGCAGCTTACCCCAGGTGTTAGATGAAAAACTGTTTTTT. Its translation is CASSLPQVLDEKLFF. The full variable domain, its missing parts supplied by reference TRBV7-9 and TRBJ1-4, is DTGVSQNPRHKITKRGQNVTFRCDPISEHNRLYWYRQTLGQGPEFLTYFQNEAQLEKSRLLSDRFSAERPKGSFSTLEIQRTEQGDSAMYLCASSLPQVLDEKLFFGSGTQLSVL.

The V call is TRBV9, the J call TRBJ1-4, with 10 bases fitting TRBD1. Trimming at V came to 2 bases and at J to 6 bases, leaving 4 bases not matched to a gene. CDR1 is SGDLS and CDR2 is YYNGEE in the germline V gene. The CDR3 loop spans 15 amino acids. The CDR3 bases are TGTGCCAGCAGCGTTGCAGGGACAGGGGATGAAAAACTGTTTTTT. Translation gives CASSVAGTGDEKLFF.

The chain is built from TRBV7-3 and TRBJ2-5, with 9 bases lining up with TRBD2. The germline CDR1 and CDR2 sequences are SGHTA and FQGTGA. The CDR3 consists of 14 residues. Trimming removed 4 bases from V and 11 bases from J; junction bases left unmatched: 11. CDR3 in DNA: TGTGCCAGCAGCTCCGGACTAGCGACAGATACGCAGTACTTC. This translates into CASSSGLATDTQYF.

The V gene is TRBV19, the J gene TRBJ1-5, with 10 nucleotides matching TRBD1. Germline CDR1 reads LNHDA; CDR2 reads SQIVND (reference sequence). This CDR3 region has 16 residues. V dropped 5 bases and J dropped 3; count of bases not matched to a gene: 7. CDR3 nucleotide sequence: TGTGCCAGTAGTCTAGGGACAGGGGCCTTCAATCAGCCCCAGCATTTT. Translation gives CASSLGTGAFNQPQHF.

As regards this clonotype: Without the conserved terminal phenylalanine or tryptophan, this CDR3 likely stems from a read error. No DNA is shown, since the ends of the CDR3 on it are uncertain; the CDR3 is the one TCRdb lists. The chain employs TRBV6-5 and TRBJ2-7; the DNA was not compared with TRBD2, the D call given in the table. The germline V gene has CDR1 MNHEY and CDR2 SVGAGI. The CDR3 is made up of 14 amino acids, end residues included. The CDR3 loop is CASSYAGGLPTSST.

The chain combines TRBV19 with TRBJ1-5; D might be TRBD1 (5 bases). V shed 9 bases and J shed 9 bases, with 24 bases lying between them. CDR3 length: 15 residues. CDR1 is LNHDA, CDR2 SQIVND, per germline (reference sequence). The chain's CDR3 is CASTRGWGGGSPQHF. As DNA, the CDR3 is TGTGCCAGCACTCGAGGGTGGGGGGGGGGATCGCCCCAGCATTTT.

In this sample, this clonotype turned up a few times. The V call is TRBV6-5, the J call TRBJ1-2; D might be TRBD1 (5 bases). The CDR3 sequence is 13 residues long. Germline V gives CDR1 MNHEY, CDR2 SVGAGI. V was shortened by 2 bases and J by 7 bases, with 11 bases between the two germline ends. CDR3 DNA: TGTGCCAGCAGTTACACGCCCGGGGGTGGCTACACCTTC. This translates into CASSYTPGGGYTF.

This sequence joins TRBV7-9 and TRBJ1-2; 7 bases fit TRBD1. The germline gives CDR1 SEHNR, CDR2 FQNEAQ (reference sequence). The V and J ends lost 5 bases and 4 bases, in that order; junction bases with no gene match: 10. CDR3 length: 15 residues. The chain's CDR3 is CASSTATGSRYGYTF. The CDR3 nucleotides read TGTGCCAGCAGCACGGCGACAGGGTCACGCTATGGCTACACCTTC.

Ten or more counts support this clonotype. The chain combines TRBV2 with TRBJ1-2; weak D call: TRBD1 (5 bases). This CDR3 has 14 amino acids. V lost 7 bases and J lost 5, with 17 bases in between. CDR1 and CDR2 from the germline V gene are SNHLY and FYNNEI. CDR3 sequence reads: CASIPRGGGYGYTF. The CDR3 bases are TGTGCCAGCATCCCCCGGGGCGGAGGGTATGGCTACACCTTC.

The chain couples TRBV11-1 to TRBJ1-6; D might be TRBD1 (5 bases). Trimming pared 5 bases from V and 8 bases from J, leaving 13 bases between. The CDR3 has 14 residues. CDR1 is SGHAT and CDR2 is FQDESV in the germline V gene (reference sequence). This chain's CDR3 is CASSPQGQDSPLHF. The CDR3 DNA is TGTGCCAGCAGCCCCCAGGGTCAGGATTCACCCCTCCACTTT.

The V gene is TRBV20-1, the J gene TRBJ1-1; 7 bases are shared with TRBD1. This CDR3 has 15 residues. Unmatched junction bases numbered 5, after V lost 0 bases and J lost 1 base. CDR1 and CDR2 from the germline V gene are DFQATT and SNEGSKA (reference sequence). The CDR3 protein is CSARDQGQANTEAFF. The CDR3, as DNA: TGCAGTGCTAGAGATCAAGGACAGGCGAACACTGAAGCTTTCTTT.

V gene TRBV7-8 combines with J gene TRBJ1-2; TRBD1 matches at 7 bases. Germline V CDR1 and CDR2: SGHVS, FQNEAQ. The trim removed 5 bases at V and 8 bases at J, leaving 11 bases unmatched. The CDR3 is made up of 14 amino acids. The CDR3 coding sequence is TGTGCCAGCAGCCCTACAGGGGAACTGTGGGGCTACACCTTC. Translating it yields CASSPTGELWGYTF.

There are many counts of this clonotype. The V and J genes are TRBV24-1 and TRBJ1-5; D might be TRBD1 (6 bases). CDR3 length: 15 residues. CDR1 KGHDR and CDR2 SFDVKD come from the germline V gene. The ends were cut back, 5 bases at V and 2 bases at J, with 12 bases in the middle. CDR3 region: CATSVAGEGNQPQHF. The CDR3 DNA reads as TGTGCCACCAGTGTCGCAGGGGAGGGCAATCAGCCCCAGCATTTT.

This clonotype was observed many times. The chain links TRBV7-2 to TRBJ1-2; D is perhaps TRBD1 (6 bases). Germline loops: CDR1 SGHTA, CDR2 FQGNSA. Trimming removed 4 bases at V and 4 bases at J, with 13 bases between. The CDR3 loop spans 14 amino acids. CDR3 in amino acids: CASSSYRVSYGYTF. The CDR3 DNA reads as TGTGCCAGCAGCTCCTACAGGGTGAGCTATGGCTACACCTTC.

The chain recombines TRBV7-2 with TRBJ2-3; D remains ambiguous. Germline V gene sequence: CDR1 SGHTA, CDR2 FQGNSA. V lost 5 bases, J lost 2 bases, and 8 bases lay in between. This CDR3 comprises 13 residues. CDR3 amino acids: CASSQRSTDTQYF. CDR3 nucleotide sequence: TGTGCCAGCAGCCAACGATCCACAGATACGCAGTATTTT. Full variable domain (rest looked up from reference TRBV7-2 and TRBJ2-3): GAGVSQSPSNKVTEKGKDVELRCDPISGHTALYWYRQSLGQGLEFLIYFQGNSAPDKSGLPSDRFSAERTGGSVSTLTIQRTQQEDSAVYLCASSQRSTDTQYFGPGTRLTVL.

V usage is TRBV19 and J usage is TRBJ1-2, with unresolved D. This CDR3 is 13 amino acids long. Germline CDR1 and CDR2: LNHDA and SQIVND (reference sequence). V was trimmed by 5 bases and J by 3 bases, leaving 10 bases between them. The CDR3 bases are TGTGCCAGTAGTTCCACGGTCTACTATGGCTACACCTTC. Protein product: CASSSTVYYGYTF. Combining the CDR3 with reference TRBV19 and TRBJ1-2 gives the whole variable domain DGGITQSPKYLFRKEGQNVTLSCEQNLNHDAMYWYRQDPGQGLRLIYYSQIVNDFQKGDIAEGYSVSREKKESFPLTVTSAQKNPTAFYLCASSSTVYYGYTFGSGTRLTVV.

V and J are TRBV7-2 and TRBJ1-1; D uncertain. The germline V and J ends were trimmed by 6 bases and 12 bases, with 20 bases remaining between them. Per germline, CDR1 SGHTA and CDR2 FQGNSA. This CDR3 has 13 amino acids. The DNA of the CDR3 is TGTGCCAGCAGTGGATACGGCACCGTTGGTACTTTCTTT. Translated, it gives CASSGYGTVGTFF. Supplemented by reference TRBV7-2 and TRBJ1-1, the full variable domain reads GAGVSQSPSNKVTEKGKDVELRCDPISGHTALYWYRQSLGQGLEFLIYFQGNSAPDKSGLPSDRFSAERTGGSVSTLTIQRTQQEDSAVYLCASSGYGTVGTFFGQGTRLTVV.

This sequence joins TRBV20-1 and TRBJ1-4, with D possibly being TRBD1 (5 bases). Germline V gene lookup returns CDR1 DFQATT and CDR2 SNEGSKA (reference sequence). The V gene lost 4 bases and the J gene lost 8 bases, with 14 bases spanning the gap. The CDR3 consists of 13 residues. CDR3 DNA sequence: TGCAGTGCTAATCACAGGCTGTACGAAAAACTGTTTTTT. Protein product: CSANHRLYEKLFF.

The chain couples TRBV29-1 to TRBJ1-1; tentative D call: TRBD1 (5 bases). Trimming stripped 3 bases from V and 5 bases from J, with 13 bases between. The germline CDR1 and CDR2 sequences are SQVTM and ANQGSEA. CDR3 size: 13 residues. The CDR3 region has the DNA TGCAGCGTTGACGTAGGGGAGGAGACTGAAGCTTTCTTT. Residues: CSVDVGEETEAFF. The full variable domain, completed using reference TRBV29-1 and TRBJ1-1, is SAVISQKPSRDICQRGTSLTIQCQVDSQVTMMFWYRQQPGQSLTLIATANQGSEATYESGFVIDKFPISRPNLTFSTLTVSNMSPEDSSIYLCSVDVGEETEAFFGQGTRLTVV.

The genes are TRBV7-6 and TRBJ2-5, with D tentatively TRBD1 (6 bases). Germline V CDR1 and CDR2: SGHVS, FNYEAQ. CDR3 length equals 17 residues. The V and J ends lost 7 bases and 2 bases respectively, with 23 bases between them. CDR3 nucleotide sequence: TGTGCCAGCACCAAGGGGGTCGTCAGCTCACATCAAGAGACCCAGTACTTC. Its protein product is CASTKGVVSSHQETQYF.

The rearrangement links TRBV25-1 to TRBJ1-5, with D possibly being TRBD1 (5 bases). The length of the CDR3 is 14 residues. Germline V gene lookup returns CDR1 MGHDK and CDR2 SYGVNS. Between the trimmed V and J ends, which lost 5 bases and 6 bases, there was a span of 14 bases. DNA of the CDR3: TGTGCCAGCAGTAACCACCAGGGTGCTCAGCCCCAGCATTTT. Protein product: CASSNHQGAQPQHF.

This clonotype was observed at least ten times. This chain joins TRBV9 and TRBJ1-6; TRBD1 aligns across 7 bases. CDR1 SGDLS and CDR2 YYNGEE come from the germline V gene. J lost 7 bases, V lost 3 bases, and 7 bases had no gene match. The CDR3 is 15 amino acids. CDR3 protein: CASSASEGANSPLHF. In DNA, the CDR3 is TGTGCCAGCAGCGCAAGTGAGGGGGCGAATTCACCCCTCCACTTT. Filled out from reference TRBV9 and TRBJ1-6, the complete variable domain reads DSGVTQTPKHLITATGQRVTLRCSPRSGDLSVYWYQQSLDQGLQFLIQYYNGEERAKGNILERFSAQQFPDLHSELNLSSLELGDSALYFCASSASEGANSPLHFGNGTRLTVT.

V is TRBV25-1 and J is TRBJ1-2; D remains ambiguous. Looked up from germline, CDR1 is MGHDK and CDR2 is SYGVNS. The CDR3 has 15 residues. V lost 6 bases, J lost 4 bases, and 18 bases lay in between. The CDR3 DNA follows: TGTGCCAGCAGACCCATGGGCCCGGGGAGCTATGGCTACACCTTC. Translating gives CASRPMGPGSYGYTF.

CDR3 sequence: CAKTGTGNQPQHF. For the CDR3, the DNA is TGTGCCAAAACAGGGACGGGCAATCAGCCCCAGCATTTT. The rearrangement joins TRBV24-1 to TRBJ1-5; maybe TRBD1 (6 bases). Germline CDR1 KGHDR, CDR2 SFDVKD. V was pared by 11 bases and J by 2 bases, with 12 bases between. The length of the CDR3 is 13 residues.

This sequence joins TRBV7-2 and TRBJ2-2; perhaps TRBD1 as D (6 bases). Germline CDR1 reads SGHTA; CDR2 reads FQGNSA. The V end lost 2 bases, the J end lost 1 base, and 17 bases lay between the germline ends. The CDR3 has 18 residues. The CDR3 DNA follows: TGTGCCAGCAGCTTAAGATTGGGGGCAGACCTGAACACCGGGGAGCTGTTTTTT. Translating it yields CASSLRLGADLNTGELFF. Full variable domain (remainder filled in from reference TRBV7-2 and TRBJ2-2): GAGVSQSPSNKVTEKGKDVELRCDPISGHTALYWYRQSLGQGLEFLIYFQGNSAPDKSGLPSDRFSAERTGGSVSTLTIQRTQQEDSAVYLCASSLRLGADLNTGELFFGEGSRLTVL.

The genes are TRBV2 and TRBJ1-1; tentative D call: TRBD1 (6 bases). Germline V gene sequence: CDR1 SNHLY, CDR2 FYNNEI. Deletions cut 4 bases from V and 8 bases from J, with 17 bases between. This CDR3 is built from 14 residues. Here the CDR3 DNA reads TGTGCCAGCAGTGTGATGGGGGCCGGTTTCGAAGCTTTCTTT. It specifies CASSVMGAGFEAFF.

This clonotype was seen more than once but under ten times. The chain has TRBV7-9 and TRBJ2-7; perhaps TRBD1 as D (5 bases). This CDR3 spans 15 amino acids. The ends were cut back, 5 bases at V and 2 bases at J, with 16 bases in the middle. Germline CDR1 SEHNR, CDR2 FQNEAQ (reference sequence). CDR3 loop: CASSQLDRQAYEQYF. The CDR3 DNA reads as TGTGCCAGCAGCCAGTTAGACAGACAAGCCTACGAGCAGTACTTC.

The chain is built from TRBV2 and TRBJ2-7; 13 bases agree with TRBD2. The CDR3 has 18 amino acids. Looked up from germline, CDR1 is SNHLY and CDR2 is FYNNEI. The ends lost 6 bases at V and 6 bases at J; junction bases unmatched: 17. CDR3 in amino acids: CASSLGLAGAKSVFEQYF. The DNA of the CDR3 is TGTGCCAGCAGCTTAGGACTAGCGGGAGCCAAAAGCGTTTTCGAGCAGTACTTC.